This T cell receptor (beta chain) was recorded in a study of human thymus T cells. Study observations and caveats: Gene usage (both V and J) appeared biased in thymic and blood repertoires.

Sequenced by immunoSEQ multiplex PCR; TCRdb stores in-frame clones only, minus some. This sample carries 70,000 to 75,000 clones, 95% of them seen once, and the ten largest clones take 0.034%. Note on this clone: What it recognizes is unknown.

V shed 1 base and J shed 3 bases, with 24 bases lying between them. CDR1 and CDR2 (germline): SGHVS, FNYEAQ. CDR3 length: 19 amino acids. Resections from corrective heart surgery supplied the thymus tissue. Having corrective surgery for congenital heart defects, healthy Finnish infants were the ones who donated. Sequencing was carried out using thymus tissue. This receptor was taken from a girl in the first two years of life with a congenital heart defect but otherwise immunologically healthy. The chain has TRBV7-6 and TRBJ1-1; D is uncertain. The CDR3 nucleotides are TGTGCCAGCAGCTTAGGGCGGACGGACTGGGCCAGTTTGTACACTGAAGCTTTCTTT. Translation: CASSLGRTDWASLYTEAFF.